A selection of T cell receptor beta chains follows, all from one sample in a study of blood T cell repertoires in COVID-19. The data were produced by immunoSEQ multiplex PCR, yet TCRdb's version contains in-frame clones alone and is incomplete. The sample records approximately 220,000 clones, around 88% being singletons. The sequenced material came from PBMCs or T cells enriched from blood (not recorded which). The receptor source for this set is a woman in her 30s who had been exposed to COVID-19. Each CDR3 is given with its conserved first and last residue. The order of the fields is clone size, J gene, D gene, V gene, CDR3 DNA, CDR3 protein. A D gene is named only where the DNA matches it firmly. Rows give clone size only sometimes, using once, few, many, or a class for an expanded clone.

clone_size: NA
j_call: TRBJ1-5
d_call: TRBD1
v_call: TRBV19
cdr3_nt: TGTGCCAGTAAGAGTACAAGCAGGGGGAATCAGCCCCAGCATTTT
cdr3_aa: CASKSTSRGNQPQHF

clone_size: NA
j_call: TRBJ1-5
d_call: NA
v_call: TRBV5-1
cdr3_nt: TGCGCCAGCAGCCCCCAGGGAGGTGCGCAGCCCCAGCATTTT
cdr3_aa: CASSPQGGAQPQHF

clone_size: NA
j_call: TRBJ1-2
d_call: TRBD1
v_call: TRBV7-6
cdr3_nt: TGTGCCAGCAGCTTCCAGACACACAGGGGATACTATGGCTACACCTTC
cdr3_aa: CASSFQTHRGYYGYTF

clone_size: NA
j_call: TRBJ2-1
d_call: TRBD2
v_call: TRBV6-2/TRBV6-3
cdr3_nt: TGTGCCAGCAGTTGGCGGGGGACGTACAATGAGCAGTTCTTC
cdr3_aa: CASSWRGTYNEQFF

clone_size: NA
j_call: TRBJ2-7
d_call: TRBD1
v_call: TRBV7-2
cdr3_nt: TGTGCCAGCAGCTTGGACAGGGGGATCTACGAGCAGTACTTC
cdr3_aa: CASSLDRGIYEQYF

clone_size: NA
j_call: TRBJ2-7
d_call: NA
v_call: TRBV4-1
cdr3_nt: TGCGCCAGCAGCCAAGATGGCGGGGGCGCAACCTACGAGCAGTACTTC
cdr3_aa: CASSQDGGGATYEQYF

clone_size: NA
j_call: TRBJ1-1
d_call: NA
v_call: TRBV5-1
cdr3_nt: TGCGCCAGCAGCTTGGTGGCAGGTCGGGCTTTCTTT
cdr3_aa: CASSLVAGRAFF

clone_size: NA
j_call: TRBJ1-1
d_call: NA
v_call: TRBV12-3/TRBV12-4
cdr3_nt: TGTGCCAGCAGTTCTAGCGAGAACACTGAAGCTTTCTTT
cdr3_aa: CASSSSENTEAFF

clone_size: NA
j_call: TRBJ1-4
d_call: NA
v_call: TRBV30
cdr3_nt: TGTGCCTGGAGTGTGGCGGGGAACTCCGAAAAACTGTTTTTT
cdr3_aa: CAWSVAGNSEKLFF

clone_size: few
j_call: TRBJ2-4
d_call: TRBD1
v_call: TRBV7-2
cdr3_nt: TGTGCCAGCAGCAAGGCCGGGACAGCCTTAGGGGCCAAAAACATTCAGTACTTC
cdr3_aa: CASSKAGTALGAKNIQYF

clone_size: NA
j_call: TRBJ2-7
d_call: NA
v_call: TRBV29-1
cdr3_nt: TGCAGCGTTGTCAGGGGTTCCTACGAGCAGTACTTC
cdr3_aa: CSVVRGSYEQYF

clone_size: NA
j_call: TRBJ2-6
d_call: TRBD1
v_call: TRBV5-1
cdr3_nt: TGCGCCAGCAGCTCCCTCGGGACAGGGGGACGTGGGGCCAACGTCCTGACTTTC
cdr3_aa: CASSSLGTGGRGANVLTF

clone_size: NA
j_call: TRBJ1-6
d_call: TRBD1
v_call: TRBV10-3
cdr3_nt: TGTGCCATCAGTGAGGCCGGGACAGAGTTTTCACCCCTCCACTTT
cdr3_aa: CAISEAGTEFSPLHF

clone_size: NA
j_call: TRBJ1-5
d_call: TRBD1
v_call: TRBV10-2
cdr3_nt: TGCGCCAGTTCGGCCGGACAGGGGCGCAATCAGCCCCAGCATTTT
cdr3_aa: CASSAGQGRNQPQHF

clone_size: NA
j_call: TRBJ2-7
d_call: TRBD1
v_call: TRBV25-1
cdr3_nt: TGTGCCAGCAGTGAATACGCCGGGTCGGGCAGGGGGCAACAGTACTTC
cdr3_aa: CASSEYAGSGRGQQYF

clone_size: NA
j_call: TRBJ1-3
d_call: NA
v_call: TRBV28
cdr3_nt: TGTGCCAGCAGACCCGACATGAACTCTGGAAACACCATATATTTT
cdr3_aa: CASRPDMNSGNTIYF

clone_size: NA
j_call: TRBJ1-6
d_call: TRBD1
v_call: TRBV10-3
cdr3_nt: TGTGCCATCAGTCCCCTTGGGACAGGGAATTCCTATAATTCACCCCTCCACTTT
cdr3_aa: CAISPLGTGNSYNSPLHF

clone_size: NA
j_call: TRBJ2-1
d_call: TRBD2
v_call: TRBV5-1
cdr3_nt: TGCGCCAGCTCGCCCAGCGGGGGGGCGAATGAGCAGTTCTTC
cdr3_aa: CASSPSGGANEQFF

clone_size: NA
j_call: TRBJ1-2
d_call: TRBD1
v_call: TRBV2
cdr3_nt: TGTGCCAGCAGGACCACAGGGGGCTACTATGGCTACACCTTC
cdr3_aa: CASRTTGGYYGYTF

clone_size: NA
j_call: TRBJ1-2
d_call: TRBD1
v_call: TRBV18
cdr3_nt: TGTGCCAGCTCACCGGAACAGGGGGGCTATGGCTACACCTTC
cdr3_aa: CASSPEQGGYGYTF

clone_size: NA
j_call: TRBJ1-1
d_call: TRBD1
v_call: TRBV27
cdr3_nt: TGTGCCAGCAGTTTCACGGCCTCAGGGGGAGGCACTGAAGCTTTCTTT
cdr3_aa: CASSFTASGGGTEAFF

clone_size: NA
j_call: TRBJ2-7
d_call: NA
v_call: TRBV19
cdr3_nt: TGTGCCAGTAGCTTACTAGCTCCGGGCGGCGAGCAGTACTTC
cdr3_aa: CASSLLAPGGEQYF

clone_size: NA
j_call: TRBJ2-3
d_call: TRBD1
v_call: TRBV6-5
cdr3_nt: TGTGCCAGCCAGGACAGGCGGGATACGCAGTATTTT
cdr3_aa: CASQDRRDTQYF

clone_size: NA
j_call: TRBJ1-5
d_call: NA
v_call: TRBV11-3
cdr3_nt: TGTGCCAGCAGCGAGGGTAATCAGCCCCAGCATTTT
cdr3_aa: CASSEGNQPQHF

clone_size: NA
j_call: TRBJ1-1
d_call: NA
v_call: TRBV9
cdr3_nt: TGTGCCAGCAGCGGCGAGGGGGGGGCTTTCTTT
cdr3_aa: CASSGEGGAFF

clone_size: once
j_call: TRBJ2-1
d_call: TRBD2
v_call: TRBV10-1
cdr3_nt: TGCGCCAGCAGCGGGGGGGAAGAGAGCGGGGATGAGCAGTTCTTC
cdr3_aa: CASSGGEESGDEQFF

clone_size: NA
j_call: TRBJ1-6
d_call: TRBD1
v_call: TRBV15
cdr3_nt: TGTGCCACCAGCAGAGATCCGGGACAGGGTTCACCCCTCCACTTT
cdr3_aa: CATSRDPGQGSPLHF

clone_size: NA
j_call: TRBJ2-3
d_call: NA
v_call: TRBV25-1
cdr3_nt: TGTGCCAGCAGTGAAGGCGGACACGAGACAGATACGCAGTATTTT
cdr3_aa: CASSEGGHETDTQYF

clone_size: NA
j_call: TRBJ2-1
d_call: TRBD1
v_call: TRBV5-1
cdr3_nt: TGCGCCAGCAGCTTCCGGGACAGGGGTTTAGATGAGCAGTTCTTC
cdr3_aa: CASSFRDRGLDEQFF

clone_size: NA
j_call: TRBJ1-1
d_call: NA
v_call: TRBV19
cdr3_nt: TGTGCCAGTAGTCCGGGAACTGAAGCTTTCTTT
cdr3_aa: CASSPGTEAFF

clone_size: NA
j_call: TRBJ1-4
d_call: TRBD1
v_call: TRBV27
cdr3_nt: TGTGCCAGCAGTGCTAGGTGGGACAGCTGGGGACTGTTTTTT
cdr3_aa: CASSARWDSWGLFF

clone_size: NA
j_call: TRBJ1-2
d_call: NA
v_call: TRBV19
cdr3_nt: TGTGCCAGTAGTATAGGGGGCGCTGGAGGGTTACTTGGCTACACCTTC
cdr3_aa: CASSIGGAGGLLGYTF

clone_size: few
j_call: TRBJ1-1
d_call: NA
v_call: TRBV7-8
cdr3_nt: TGTGCCAGCAGCTCAAGACAATTCGACACTGAAGCTTTCTTT
cdr3_aa: CASSSRQFDTEAFF

clone_size: NA
j_call: TRBJ1-1
d_call: NA
v_call: TRBV6-5
cdr3_nt: TGTGCCAGCAGTTCACCCTTCGGGGGGAGAGCGGCTGAAGCTTTCTTT
cdr3_aa: CASSSPFGGRAAEAFF

clone_size: NA
j_call: TRBJ1-1
d_call: NA
v_call: TRBV11-3
cdr3_nt: TGTGCCAGCAGCGTATACAGTGTACGGAACACTGAAGCTTTCTTT
cdr3_aa: CASSVYSVRNTEAFF

clone_size: NA
j_call: TRBJ2-2
d_call: NA
v_call: TRBV6-4
cdr3_nt: TGTGCCACGACAGATTCGAACACCGGGGAGCTGTTTTTT
cdr3_aa: CATTDSNTGELFF

clone_size: NA
j_call: TRBJ1-5
d_call: NA
v_call: TRBV2
cdr3_nt: TGTGCCAGCAGTGCTGACAGTTATAGCAATCAGCCCCAGCATTTT
cdr3_aa: CASSADSYSNQPQHF

clone_size: once
j_call: TRBJ2-2
d_call: TRBD2
v_call: TRBV2
cdr3_nt: TGTGCCAGCAGTGAAGCACGGACTAGCGGGATCAACACCGGGGAGCTGTTTTTT
cdr3_aa: CASSEARTSGINTGELFF

clone_size: NA
j_call: TRBJ2-3
d_call: TRBD2
v_call: TRBV5-5
cdr3_nt: TGTGCCAGCAGCAGCCAACTAGCGGGGGGGCAGGATACGCAGTATTTT
cdr3_aa: CASSSQLAGGQDTQYF

clone_size: NA
j_call: TRBJ2-5
d_call: NA
v_call: TRBV12-3/TRBV12-4
cdr3_nt: TGTGCCAGCAGTTTTAGAGAGACCCAGTACTTC
cdr3_aa: CASSFRETQYF

clone_size: NA
j_call: TRBJ1-3
d_call: TRBD1
v_call: TRBV19
cdr3_nt: TGTGCCAGTAGATCATGGGAAGGGGCGGCGACAGGGACCTTGGCTGGAAACACCATATATTTT
cdr3_aa: CASRSWEGAATGTLAGNTIYF

clone_size: NA
j_call: TRBJ1-2
d_call: NA
v_call: TRBV30
cdr3_nt: TGTGCCTGGAGTGTAGGGGACACCCATAACTATGGCTACACCTTC
cdr3_aa: CAWSVGDTHNYGYTF

clone_size: NA
j_call: TRBJ2-7
d_call: TRBD2
v_call: TRBV18
cdr3_nt: TGTGCCAGCTCACCACCGGGGGGGAACGAGCAGTACTTC
cdr3_aa: CASSPPGGNEQYF

clone_size: NA
j_call: TRBJ2-7
d_call: NA
v_call: TRBV3-1/TRBV3-2
cdr3_nt: TGTGCCAGCAGCCAAGTGGCAAAACGCTCCTACGAGCAGTACTTC
cdr3_aa: CASSQVAKRSYEQYF

clone_size: NA
j_call: TRBJ1-1
d_call: TRBD1
v_call: TRBV5-1
cdr3_nt: TGCGCCAGCAGATCACAGGGGAGGTCTGAAGCTTTCTTT
cdr3_aa: CASRSQGRSEAFF

clone_size: NA
j_call: TRBJ1-2
d_call: TRBD1
v_call: TRBV12-3/TRBV12-4
cdr3_nt: TGTGCCAGCACCTCGGACAGGGGGTATGGCTACACCTTC
cdr3_aa: CASTSDRGYGYTF

clone_size: few
j_call: TRBJ1-2
d_call: TRBD1
v_call: TRBV27
cdr3_nt: TGTGCCAGCAGCCCGTTTCGGGACCAACAGGGGGAGCACTCTGGCTACACCTTC
cdr3_aa: CASSPFRDQQGEHSGYTF

clone_size: NA
j_call: TRBJ2-6
d_call: TRBD1
v_call: TRBV30
cdr3_nt: TGTGCCTGGAGTACAGGGGGCTCTGGGGCCAACGTCCTGACTTTC
cdr3_aa: CAWSTGGSGANVLTF

clone_size: NA
j_call: TRBJ1-2
d_call: TRBD1
v_call: TRBV19
cdr3_nt: TGTGCCAGTAGTACAAGTCGACAGGGCCAGGGGTATGGCTACACCTTC
cdr3_aa: CASSTSRQGQGYGYTF

clone_size: NA
j_call: TRBJ1-2
d_call: NA
v_call: TRBV9
cdr3_nt: TGTGCCAGCAGCACCTTGACAGGAACTTTCTATGGCTACACCTTC
cdr3_aa: CASSTLTGTFYGYTF

clone_size: once
j_call: TRBJ1-6
d_call: NA
v_call: TRBV3-1/TRBV3-2
cdr3_nt: TGTGCCAGCAGCCCCCTCCCCTGGACAGAACTCTCCTATAATTCACCCCTCCACTTT
cdr3_aa: CASSPLPWTELSYNSPLHF

clone_size: NA
j_call: TRBJ1-2
d_call: NA
v_call: TRBV5-6
cdr3_nt: TGTGCCAGCATGCCCGGGAGGGGGGCCTATGGCTACACCTTC
cdr3_aa: CASMPGRGAYGYTF

clone_size: NA
j_call: TRBJ1-6
d_call: NA
v_call: TRBV6-5
cdr3_nt: TGTGCCAGCAGCTCTAACAGGGTGGATTCACCCCTCCACTTT
cdr3_aa: CASSSNRVDSPLHF

clone_size: NA
j_call: TRBJ1-2
d_call: TRBD1
v_call: TRBV24-1
cdr3_nt: TGTGCCACCAGTGATTCGACGGGGGCAGGGGGCTCGAATGGCTACACCTTC
cdr3_aa: CATSDSTGAGGSNGYTF

clone_size: NA
j_call: TRBJ1-2
d_call: NA
v_call: TRBV15
cdr3_nt: TGTGCCACCAGCAGAGATACGGATGGCTACACCTTC
cdr3_aa: CATSRDTDGYTF

clone_size: once
j_call: TRBJ1-1
d_call: NA
v_call: TRBV7-9
cdr3_nt: TGTGCCAGCAGCTTAAGGGCGGCGGGCACTGAAGCTTTCTTT
cdr3_aa: CASSLRAAGTEAFF

clone_size: NA
j_call: TRBJ1-6
d_call: TRBD1
v_call: TRBV5-1
cdr3_nt: TGCGCCAGCAGCCCCCGGGACAGTCAGCCATCACCCCTCCACTTT
cdr3_aa: CASSPRDSQPSPLHF

clone_size: NA
j_call: TRBJ2-7
d_call: TRBD1
v_call: TRBV2
cdr3_nt: TGTGCCAGCCAAGGACAGGGCTTCTACGAGCAGTACTTC
cdr3_aa: CASQGQGFYEQYF